These T cell receptor beta chains were read from a single sample in a study of T cell responses to AZD1222 COVID-19 vaccine. Data came from immunoSEQ multiplex PCR; TCRdb stores just in-frame clones and leaves some out. The sample lists 250,000 to 300,000 clones; roughly 93% were seen once. The sample was peripheral blood, taken 28 days after the second AZD1222 dose. The origin of the receptors is an adult who received the AZD1222 COVID-19 vaccine. Both conserved end residues are part of each CDR3. The D gene is left open where the match is weak. Where a row states a size, it is once, few, many or the class of an expanded clone; other rows omit it.

d_call	v_call	clone_size	j_call	cdr3_length	cdr3_aa	cdr3_nt
NA	TRBV20-1	NA	TRBJ1-5	17	CSARGALYQGGNQPQHF	TGCAGTGCTCGTGGAGCCCTCTACCAAGGGGGCAATCAGCCCCAGCATTTT
NA	TRBV18	once	TRBJ2-3	16	CASSPPMQGGTDTQYF	TGTGCCAGCTCACCACCTATGCAGGGTGGTACAGATACGCAGTATTTT
TRBD2	TRBV10-1	NA	TRBJ2-3	17	CASSIPLAGASTDTQYF	TGCGCCAGCAGTATCCCGCTAGCGGGGGCGAGCACAGATACGCAGTATTTT
NA	TRBV9	NA	TRBJ2-1	12	CASSVAFAEQFF	TGTGCCAGCAGCGTAGCTTTCGCTGAGCAGTTCTTC
NA	TRBV6-1	NA	TRBJ2-3	17	CASSAYTVRVVADTQYF	TGTGCCAGCAGTGCGTACACGGTCAGGGTAGTGGCAGATACGCAGTATTTT
NA	TRBV19	NA	TRBJ1-5	15	CASSIGGGFNQPQHF	TGTGCCAGTAGTATAGGAGGGGGATTTAATCAGCCCCAGCATTTT
NA	TRBV14	NA	TRBJ1-2	15	CASSQAPVVGYGYTF	TGTGCCAGCAGCCAGGCTCCGGTCGTAGGGTATGGCTACACCTTC
TRBD2	TRBV3-1/TRBV3-2	once	TRBJ2-1	13	CAVDSGGSNEQFF	TGTGCCGTGGATAGCGGGGGGTCCAATGAGCAGTTCTTC
NA	TRBV29-1	NA	TRBJ2-3	14	CSVGQGNIIDTQYF	TGCAGCGTTGGGCAGGGGAATATAATAGATACGCAGTATTTT
TRBD1	TRBV5-1	NA	TRBJ1-4	15	CASSLRGTGTEKLFF	TGCGCCAGCAGCCTCAGAGGGACAGGGACTGAAAAACTGTTTTTT
TRBD1	TRBV28	once	TRBJ2-7	15	CASSSTGVTSYEQYF	TGTGCCAGCAGTTCAACAGGGGTCACCTCCTACGAGCAGTACTTC
TRBD2	TRBV5-6	NA	TRBJ2-7	16	CASSLAGQRGAYEQYF	TGTGCCAGCAGCTTGGCTGGCCAGCGGGGGGCCTACGAGCAGTACTTC
NA	TRBV28	NA	TRBJ1-5	11	CASSLVQPQHF	TGTGCCAGCAGTCTCGTTCAGCCCCAGCATTTT
NA	TRBV10-3	NA	TRBJ1-4	14	CAISGGSRDEKLFF	TGTGCCATCAGTGGTGGGTCCAGGGACGAAAAACTGTTTTTT
TRBD1	TRBV6-6	NA	TRBJ1-1	18	CASSPTRQGRGMNTEAFF	TGTGCCAGCAGTCCGACTCGACAGGGAAGGGGCATGAACACTGAAGCTTTCTTT
TRBD2	TRBV2	NA	TRBJ2-1	17	CASVLGGGGPGSNEQFF	TGTGCCAGCGTCTTAGGCGGGGGAGGGCCTGGATCCAATGAGCAGTTCTTC
NA	TRBV11-2	NA	TRBJ1-2	13	CASSLDTVYGYTF	TGTGCCAGCAGCTTAGATACGGTATATGGCTACACCTTC
NA	TRBV12-3/TRBV12-4	NA	TRBJ2-7	13	CASSLVGTYEQYF	TGTGCCAGCAGTTTGGTGGGGACCTACGAGCAGTACTTC
NA	TRBV19	NA	TRBJ1-2	11	CASSMRHGYTF	TGTGCCAGTAGTATGCGGCATGGCTACACCTTC
TRBD1	TRBV9	NA	TRBJ2-2	16	CASSVGQGAVTGELFF	TGTGCCAGCAGCGTAGGGCAGGGGGCGGTCACCGGGGAGCTGTTTTTT
TRBD1	TRBV27	NA	TRBJ1-6	15	CASSSQGVVNSPLHF	TGTGCCAGCAGTTCGCAGGGGGTTGTGAATTCACCCCTCCACTTT
NA	TRBV28	NA	TRBJ2-2	15	CASSFETPYTGELFF	TGTGCCAGCAGTTTTGAGACCCCCTACACCGGGGAGCTGTTTTTT
NA	TRBV7-2	NA	TRBJ2-1	15	CASSLVADSYNEQFF	TGTGCCAGCAGCTTAGTCGCCGACTCCTACAATGAGCAGTTCTTC
TRBD1	TRBV6-5	NA	TRBJ2-4	15	CAILDRGLGKNIQYF	TGTGCCATCTTAGACAGGGGGCTAGGCAAAAACATTCAGTACTTC
NA	TRBV28	NA	TRBJ1-1	13	CASRRVRNTEAFF	TGTGCCAGCAGACGGGTGCGGAACACTGAAGCTTTCTTT
TRBD2	TRBV5-6	once	TRBJ2-3	19	CASSTGGLAAYFGTDTQYF	TGTGCCAGCAGCACCGGCGGACTAGCGGCCTACTTTGGCACAGATACGCAGTATTTT
TRBD2	TRBV24-1	NA	TRBJ2-2	16	CATSDPLGGIAGELFF	TGTGCCACCAGTGATCCCCTGGGGGGGATCGCCGGGGAGCTGTTTTTT
NA	TRBV7-2	NA	TRBJ1-1	11	CASSLYTEAFF	TGTGCCAGCAGCCTCTACACTGAAGCTTTCTTT
NA	TRBV4-1	once	TRBJ2-1	14	CASSQELRQRKQFF	TGCGCCAGCAGCCAAGAACTAAGACAGAGGAAGCAGTTCTTC
NA	TRBV29-1	once	TRBJ1-1	13	CSVGEGRNTEAFF	TGCAGCGTTGGGGAGGGCCGGAACACTGAAGCTTTCTTT
NA	TRBV4-1	NA	TRBJ1-5	16	CASSQQQAGGNQPQHF	TGCGCCAGCAGCCAACAACAGGCTGGGGGCAATCAGCCCCAGCATTTT